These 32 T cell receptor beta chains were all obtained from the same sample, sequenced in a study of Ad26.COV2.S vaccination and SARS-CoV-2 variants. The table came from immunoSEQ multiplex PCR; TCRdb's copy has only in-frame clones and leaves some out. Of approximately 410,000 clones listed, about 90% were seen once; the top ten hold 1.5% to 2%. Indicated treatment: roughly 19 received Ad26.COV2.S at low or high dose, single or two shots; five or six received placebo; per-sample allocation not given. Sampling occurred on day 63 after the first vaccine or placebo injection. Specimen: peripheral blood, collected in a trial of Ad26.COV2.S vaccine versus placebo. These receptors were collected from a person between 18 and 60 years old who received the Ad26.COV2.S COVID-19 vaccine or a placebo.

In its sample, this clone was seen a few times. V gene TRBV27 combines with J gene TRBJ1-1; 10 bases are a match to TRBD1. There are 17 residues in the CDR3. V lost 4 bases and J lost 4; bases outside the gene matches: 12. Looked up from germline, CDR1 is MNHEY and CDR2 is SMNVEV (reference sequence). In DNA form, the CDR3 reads TGTGCCAGCAGTTACTCGACAGGGGGCGGCCGGGGCACTGAAGCTTTCTTT. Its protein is CASSYSTGGGRGTEAFF.

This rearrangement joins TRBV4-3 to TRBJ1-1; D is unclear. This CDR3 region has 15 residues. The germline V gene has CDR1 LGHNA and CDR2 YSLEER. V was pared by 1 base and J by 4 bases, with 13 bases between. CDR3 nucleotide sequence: TGCGCCAGCAGCCAAGCCGCGTCAGTTGCCACTGAAGCTTTCTTT. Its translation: CASSQAASVATEAFF.

The chain's CDR3 is CASSFDISLGIEQYF. CDR3 coding DNA: TGTGCCAGCAGCTTCGACATTTCCCTAGGGATCGAGCAGTACTTC. The genes are TRBV5-6 and TRBJ2-7; D uncertain. Deletions cut 2 bases from V and 6 bases from J, with 18 bases between. This CDR3 comprises 15 residues. From germline, CDR1 is SGHDT and CDR2 YYEEEE.

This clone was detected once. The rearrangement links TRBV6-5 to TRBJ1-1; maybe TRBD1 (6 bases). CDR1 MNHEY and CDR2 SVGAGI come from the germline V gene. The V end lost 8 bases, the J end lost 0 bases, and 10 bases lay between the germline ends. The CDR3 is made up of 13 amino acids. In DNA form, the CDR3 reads TGTGCCAGCCAGGGGCGAATGAACACTGAAGCTTTCTTT. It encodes CASQGRMNTEAFF.

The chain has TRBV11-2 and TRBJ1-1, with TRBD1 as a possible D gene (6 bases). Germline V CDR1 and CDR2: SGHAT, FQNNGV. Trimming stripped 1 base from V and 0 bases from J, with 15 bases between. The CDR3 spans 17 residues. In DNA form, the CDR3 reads TGTGCCAGCAGCTTAGGAGGTTCGGGGGGCTTGAACACTGAAGCTTTCTTT. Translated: CASSLGGSGGLNTEAFF.

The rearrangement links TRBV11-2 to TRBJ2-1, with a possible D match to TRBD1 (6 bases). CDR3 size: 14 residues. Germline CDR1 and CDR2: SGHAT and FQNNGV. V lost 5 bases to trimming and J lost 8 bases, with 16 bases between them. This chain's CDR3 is CASSLYTGKDEQFF. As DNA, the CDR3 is TGTGCCAGCAGCCTTTATACAGGGAAGGATGAGCAGTTCTTC.

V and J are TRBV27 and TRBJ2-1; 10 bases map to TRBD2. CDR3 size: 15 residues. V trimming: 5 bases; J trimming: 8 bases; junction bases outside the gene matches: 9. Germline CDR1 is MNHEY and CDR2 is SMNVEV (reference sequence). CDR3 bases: TGTGCCAGCAGTCTGGAGCGGGGGGGCCTGGATGAGCAGTTCTTC. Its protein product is CASSLERGGLDEQFF.

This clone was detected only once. CDR3 protein: CASSLVGDTYNEQFF. The CDR3 DNA is TGCGCCAGCAGCTTGGTAGGGGACACCTACAATGAGCAGTTCTTC. The rearrangement joins TRBV5-1 to TRBJ2-1; tentatively, D is TRBD1 (6 bases). From germline, CDR1 is SGHRS and CDR2 YFSETQ. Trimming took 0 bases from V and 2 from J, leaving 9 bases between them. The CDR3 runs to 15 residues.

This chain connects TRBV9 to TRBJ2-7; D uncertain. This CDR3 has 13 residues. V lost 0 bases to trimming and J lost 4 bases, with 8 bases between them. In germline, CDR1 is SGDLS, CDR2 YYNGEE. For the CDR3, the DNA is TGTGCCAGCAGCGTAGATCCGGGTTACGAGCAGTACTTC. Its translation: CASSVDPGYEQYF.

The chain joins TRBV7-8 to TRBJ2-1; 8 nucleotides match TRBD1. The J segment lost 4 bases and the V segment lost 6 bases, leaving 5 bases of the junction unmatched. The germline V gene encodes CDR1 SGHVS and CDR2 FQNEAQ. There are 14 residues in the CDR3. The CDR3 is CASSFDRGYNEQFF. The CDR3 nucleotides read TGTGCCAGCAGTTTTGACAGGGGTTACAATGAGCAGTTCTTC.

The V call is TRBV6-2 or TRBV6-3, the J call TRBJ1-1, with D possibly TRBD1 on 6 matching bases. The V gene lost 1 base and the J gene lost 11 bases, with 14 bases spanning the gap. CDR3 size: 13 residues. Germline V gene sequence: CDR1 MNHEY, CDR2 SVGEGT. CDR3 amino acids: CASSYLGTGTAFF. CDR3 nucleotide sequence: TGTGCCAGCAGTTACTTGGGTACAGGGACGGCTTTCTTT.

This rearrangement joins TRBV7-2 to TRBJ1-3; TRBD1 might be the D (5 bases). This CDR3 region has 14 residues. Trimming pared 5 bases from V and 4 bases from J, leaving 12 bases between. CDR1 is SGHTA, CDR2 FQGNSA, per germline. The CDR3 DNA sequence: TGTGCCAGCAGCAGGGGATCTTCCGGAAACACCATATATTTT. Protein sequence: CASSRGSSGNTIYF.

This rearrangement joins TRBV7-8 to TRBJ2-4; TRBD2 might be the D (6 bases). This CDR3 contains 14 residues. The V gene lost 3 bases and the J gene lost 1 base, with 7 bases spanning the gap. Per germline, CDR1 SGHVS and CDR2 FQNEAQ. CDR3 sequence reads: CASSLGGAKNIQYF. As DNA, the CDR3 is TGTGCCAGCAGCTTGGGGGGTGCCAAAAACATTCAGTACTTC. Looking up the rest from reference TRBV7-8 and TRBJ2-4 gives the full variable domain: GAGVSQSPRYKVAKRGQDVALRCDPISGHVSLFWYQQALGQGPEFLTYFQNEAQLDKSGLPSDRFFAERPEGSVSTLKIQRTQQEDSAVYLCASSLGGAKNIQYFGAGTRLSVL.

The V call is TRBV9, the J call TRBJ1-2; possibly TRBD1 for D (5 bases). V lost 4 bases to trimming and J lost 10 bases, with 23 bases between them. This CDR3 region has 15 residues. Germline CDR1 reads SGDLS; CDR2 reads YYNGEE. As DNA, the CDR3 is TGTGCCAGCAGCCCCACCCCGGGACGGACTATGAACTACACCTTC. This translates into CASSPTPGRTMNYTF.

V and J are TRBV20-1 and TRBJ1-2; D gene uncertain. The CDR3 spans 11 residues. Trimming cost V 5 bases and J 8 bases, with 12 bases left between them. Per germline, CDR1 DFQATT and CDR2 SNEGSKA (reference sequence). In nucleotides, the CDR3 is TGCAGTGCTTCTAGGACGGTCGGCTACACCTTC. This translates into CSASRTVGYTF.

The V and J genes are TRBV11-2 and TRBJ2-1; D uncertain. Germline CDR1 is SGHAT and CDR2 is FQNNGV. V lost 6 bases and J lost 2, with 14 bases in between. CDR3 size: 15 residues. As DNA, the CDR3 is TGTGCCAGCAGGCAGGTCTTAGGAGCCTACAATGAGCAGTTCTTC. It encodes CASRQVLGAYNEQFF.

In DNA, the CDR3 is TGTGCCAGCAGCCAAGTCCCCCTTTCCGACGGTCACAAAGCTTTCTTT. It specifies CASSQVPLSDGHKAFF. This chain connects TRBV3-1 (or the pseudogene TRBV3-2) to TRBJ1-1; no definite D call. V was cut by 1 base and J by 9 bases, with 21 bases left in between. The CDR3 runs 16 residues. Germline CDR1 reads LGHDT; CDR2 reads YNNKEL (reference sequence).

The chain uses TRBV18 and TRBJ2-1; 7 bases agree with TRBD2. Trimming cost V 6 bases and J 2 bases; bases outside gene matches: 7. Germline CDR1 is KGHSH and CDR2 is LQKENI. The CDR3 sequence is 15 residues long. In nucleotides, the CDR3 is TGTGCCAGCTCTCAAGGGACTAAAACCTACAATGAGCAGTTCTTC. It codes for CASSQGTKTYNEQFF.

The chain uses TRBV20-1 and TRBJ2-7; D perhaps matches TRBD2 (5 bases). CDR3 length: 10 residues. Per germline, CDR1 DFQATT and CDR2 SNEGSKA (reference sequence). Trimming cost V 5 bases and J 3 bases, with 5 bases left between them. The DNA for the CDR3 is TGCAGTGCTGGGAGCTACGAGCAGTACTTC. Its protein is CSAGSYEQYF.

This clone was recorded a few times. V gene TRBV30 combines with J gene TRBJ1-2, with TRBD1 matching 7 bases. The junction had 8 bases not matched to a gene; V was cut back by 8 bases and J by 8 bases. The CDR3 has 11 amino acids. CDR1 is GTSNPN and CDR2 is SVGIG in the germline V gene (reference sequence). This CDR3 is CAADRDLGYTF. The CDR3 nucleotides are TGTGCCGCCGACAGGGACCTGGGCTACACCTTC. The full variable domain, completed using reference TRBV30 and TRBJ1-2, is SQTIHQWPATLVQPVGSPLSLECTVEGTSNPNLYWYRQAAGRGLQLLFYSVGIGQISSEVPQNLSASRPQDRQFILSSKKLLLSDSGFYLCAADRDLGYTFGSGTRLTVV.

CDR3 coding DNA: TGTGCCAGCAGTGAAACAGGGGGAAGGGAAAAACTGTTTTTT. Protein product: CASSETGGREKLFF. V and J are TRBV28 and TRBJ1-4; TRBD1 aligns across 8 bases. Germline loops: CDR1 MDHEN, CDR2 SYDVKM. CDR3 length: 14 residues. V dropped 5 bases and J dropped 8; count of bases not matched to a gene: 7.

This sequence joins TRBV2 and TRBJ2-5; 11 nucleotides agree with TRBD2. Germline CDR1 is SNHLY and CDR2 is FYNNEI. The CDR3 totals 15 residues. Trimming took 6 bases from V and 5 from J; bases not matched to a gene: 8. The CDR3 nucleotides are TGTGCCAGCAGAGACATTAGCGGGGGGGCTGAGACCCAGTACTTC. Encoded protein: CASRDISGGAETQYF.

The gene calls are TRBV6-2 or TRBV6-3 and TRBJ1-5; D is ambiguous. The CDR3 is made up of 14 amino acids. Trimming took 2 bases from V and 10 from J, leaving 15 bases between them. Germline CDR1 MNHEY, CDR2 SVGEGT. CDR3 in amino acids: CASSYEGPISPQHF. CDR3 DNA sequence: TGTGCCAGCAGTTACGAAGGGCCGATAAGCCCCCAGCATTTT.

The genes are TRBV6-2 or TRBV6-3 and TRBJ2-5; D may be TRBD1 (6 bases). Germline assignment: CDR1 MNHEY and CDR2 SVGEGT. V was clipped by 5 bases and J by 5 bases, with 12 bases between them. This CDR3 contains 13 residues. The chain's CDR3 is CASSTWTAETQYF. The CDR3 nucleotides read TGTGCCAGCAGTACCTGGACAGCGGAGACCCAGTACTTC.

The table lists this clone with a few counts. As DNA, the CDR3 is TGTGCCAGCAGTTCCGCCGGGACTTACTACGAGCAGTACTTC. Its translation is CASSSAGTYYEQYF. The V gene is TRBV28, the J gene TRBJ2-7; D may be TRBD2 (6 bases). The CDR3 is 14 amino acids. Trimming stripped 4 bases from V and 3 bases from J, with 13 bases between. In germline, CDR1 is MDHEN, CDR2 SYDVKM.

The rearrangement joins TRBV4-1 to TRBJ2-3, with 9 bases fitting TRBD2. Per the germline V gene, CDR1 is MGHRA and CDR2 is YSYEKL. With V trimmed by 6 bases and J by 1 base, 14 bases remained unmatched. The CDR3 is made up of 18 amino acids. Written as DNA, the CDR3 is TGCGCCAGCAGATCAACTAGCGGGTCCCGCTCGGGCACAGATACGCAGTATTTT. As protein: CASRSTSGSRSGTDTQYF.

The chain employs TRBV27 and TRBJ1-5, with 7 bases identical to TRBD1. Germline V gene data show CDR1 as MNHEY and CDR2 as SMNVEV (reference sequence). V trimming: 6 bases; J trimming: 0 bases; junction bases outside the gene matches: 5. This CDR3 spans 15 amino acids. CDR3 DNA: TGTGCCAGCAGGGACCGGGACAGTAGCAATCAGCCCCAGCATTTT. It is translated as CASRDRDSSNQPQHF.

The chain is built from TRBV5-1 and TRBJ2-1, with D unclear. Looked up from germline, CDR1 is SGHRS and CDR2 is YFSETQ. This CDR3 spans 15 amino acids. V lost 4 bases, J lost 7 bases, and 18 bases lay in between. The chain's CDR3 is CASSLLDTVGNEQFF. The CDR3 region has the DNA TGCGCCAGCAGCCTCTTAGACACGGTTGGGAATGAGCAGTTCTTC.

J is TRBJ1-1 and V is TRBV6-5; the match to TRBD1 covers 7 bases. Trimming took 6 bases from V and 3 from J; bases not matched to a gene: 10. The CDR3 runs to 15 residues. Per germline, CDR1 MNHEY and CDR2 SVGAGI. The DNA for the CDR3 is TGTGCCAGCAGACGAACAGGGGCCGCAGACACTGAAGCTTTCTTT. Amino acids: CASRRTGAADTEAFF.

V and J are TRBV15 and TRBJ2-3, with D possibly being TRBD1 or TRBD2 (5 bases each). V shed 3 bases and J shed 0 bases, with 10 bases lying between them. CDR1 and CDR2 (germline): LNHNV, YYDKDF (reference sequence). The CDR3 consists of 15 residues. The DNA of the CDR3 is TGTGCCACCAGCAGTAACCGGGACAGCACAGATACGCAGTATTTT. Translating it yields CATSSNRDSTDTQYF.

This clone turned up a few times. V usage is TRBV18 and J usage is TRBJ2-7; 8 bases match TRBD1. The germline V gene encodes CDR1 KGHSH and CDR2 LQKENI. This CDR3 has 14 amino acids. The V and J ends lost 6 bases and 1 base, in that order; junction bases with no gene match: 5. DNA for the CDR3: TGTGCCAGCTCTGGACGGACAGGGTCCTACGAGCAGTACTTC. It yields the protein CASSGRTGSYEQYF. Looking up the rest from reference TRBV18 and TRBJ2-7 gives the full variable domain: NAGVMQNPRHLVRRRGQEARLRCSPMKGHSHVYWYRQLPEEGLKFMVYLQKENIIDESGMPKERFSAEFPKEGPSILRIQQVVRGDSAAYFCASSGRTGSYEQYFGPGTRLTVT.

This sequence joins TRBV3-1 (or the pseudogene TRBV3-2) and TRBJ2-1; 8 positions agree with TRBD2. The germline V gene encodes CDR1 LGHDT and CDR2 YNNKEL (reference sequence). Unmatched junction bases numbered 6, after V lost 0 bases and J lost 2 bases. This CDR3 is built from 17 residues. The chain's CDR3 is CASSQERTGGAYNEQFF. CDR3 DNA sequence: TGTGCCAGCAGCCAAGAGAGGACGGGAGGGGCCTACAATGAGCAGTTCTTC.